One TCR beta chain is described in this entry. Its target is unknown. The sample comes from a study of T cells in Graves' hyperthyroidism and ophthalmopathy. Study as a whole: Peripheral blood was taken when the disease was first diagnosed, before any treatment began.

Study-wide results and limits: Ophthalmopathy and stable hyperthyroidism were told apart by a 13 V-J model.

J was trimmed by 8 bases and V by 3 bases; bases with no gene match: 4. The CDR3 length is 14 residues. CDR1 is ENHRY, CDR2 SYGVKD, per germline. Amplification of TCR beta CDR3 regions used RNA as the template. The HTBI set primed first-round TCR CDR3 RT-PCR. A single record per CDR3 protein comes from TCRdb applying MiXCR to the multiplex PCR reads. In the table there are roughly 93,000 distinct CDR3 sequences, roughly 56% of which are singletons. The source of this sequence is a woman in her 40s with Graves' hyperthyroidism. Input material: blood. V is TRBV10-3 and J is TRBJ1-6; 7 bases align to TRBD1. CDR3 residues: CAISERQGDSPLHF. DNA of the CDR3: TGTGCCATCAGTGAACGACAGGGCGATTCACCCCTCCACTTT.